The entry below describes one T cell receptor (beta chain). This entry comes from a study of shared clonotypes between healthy human individuals. Using immunoSEQ multiplex PCR, the repertoire was profiled, and TCRdb retains in-frame clones only, with some absent. The sample lists around 200,000 clones, approximately 70% occurring once. Germline CDR1 and CDR2: SGDLS and YYNGEE. The CDR3 consists of 15 residues. Trimming took 0 bases from V and 3 from J; bases not matched to a gene: 4. The V call is TRBV9, the J call TRBJ2-7, with 9 bases aligning to TRBD2. Sequenced input: memory CD4+ T cells sorted from blood. Regarding subset: CD45RA-negative fraction. The TCR sequence derives from a man younger than 40 in good health. The CDR3, as DNA: TGTGCCAGCAGCGTAGACTCTAGCGGGATCTACGAGCAGTACTTC. This gives the protein CASSVDSSGIYEQYF.